The subject of this entry is one TCR beta chain. This clonotype was counted only a few times. Its cognate antigen has yet to be identified. The record has no base qualities; no much larger clone is one base away. The source of the sample is a study of human T cells and chemical hapten exposure (dated by TCRdb to about 2021). Broadly, across the study: For sensitization, 2% DPC in acetone was applied to a roughly 2 cm by roughly 2 cm area of upper inner arm skin. Weekly therapeutic DPC doses were additionally applied to the scalp of patients throughout the approximately 23-week study period. Patch tests used Finn chambers with 0.01% DPC on the upper back, scored after 6 days by International Contact Dermatitis Research Group standards. The patient cohort, mostly female, included alopecia areata with under or over 50% scalp involvement, alopecia totalis and alopecia universalis. Libraries were combined into a pool for sequencing, and differences in TCR yield between samples came mainly from small differences in library volumes within the pool. Peripheral blood TCR repertoire changes were tracked in vivo in alopecia patients during primary and secondary sensitization to the hapten diphenylcyclopropenone (DPC). Patient blood was sampled pre-sensitization (week 0) and at 2, 6 and about 24 weeks after DPC sensitization. Approximately 28 alopecia patients gave blood for TCR sequencing at one to four time points (pre-sensitization, 2, 6 and 24 weeks). Each blood RNA sample was used to sequence both TCR alpha and TCR beta chains. The investigation overall reported the following: Because every patient had alopecia, a presumed autoimmune disease, the patients' immune response might differ from that of healthy individuals. Expanded TCRs formed significantly more large CDR3 similarity clusters than pre-sensitization or healthy control sets, consistent with antigen-driven responses. Patch test score correlated positively with the number of PT1 expanded TCRs, reaching significance at thresholds 8, 16 and 32 but not at 4. After repeated subsampling, the strength of the expansion versus patch-test correlation and the threshold at which it became significant changed. The number of TCRs above 1 in 1000 frequency did not change with DPC sensitization; there was no evidence of global repertoire structure alterations.

Libraries were constructed by RACE. The data were produced on a NextSeq 500. During library preparation, unique molecular identifiers were attached to individual cDNA molecules so that TCRs could be counted quantitatively and reproducibly. The study's own analysis went as follows. A median of roughly 100,000 TCRs per sample was observed, with a range of about 20,000 to 750,000. V, J and CDR3 annotation of the TCR reads was performed with the Decombinator software suite. Every sample was subsampled to the same number of TCRs (28,000) for the PS versus PT1 abundance plots. Expanded TCRs were defined as absent before sensitization and observed at least eight times at the 2-week time point. Starting from the raw public reads, TCRdb applied fastp trimming at Q25, assembled clones with MiXCR and retained in-frame beta chains. Here each entry gathers all rows of one CDR3 protein and keeps the most common genes and DNA. These V and J calls rely on TCRdb rather than the paper's analysis. This sample lists tens of thousands of distinct CDR3 sequences; roughly a tenth were detected once. Of the sample, 8.5% to 10% is held by the ten largest clones.

The sample's time point, from its label and the paper: pre-sensitization, week 0. Taken with the paper, the label for treatment or condition translates to: therapeutic diphenylcyclopropenone sensitization with weekly scalp DPC. Unfractionated whole blood was collected in Tempus Blood RNA tubes, and total RNA was extracted from that blood. At each patch-test visit, blood was drawn before the patch test was applied. To be eligible, patients had to be aged 18 to 70, diagnosed with alopecia and judged suitable for DPC therapy, while pregnant patients were excluded. This receptor was taken from a woman in her 30s with alopecia areata. Some clones in this sample may be carry-over from other donors' samples. Material: whole blood, obtained in connection with sensitization to the hapten diphenylcyclopropenone (DPC).

The nucleotide sequence reads TGCGCCAGCAGCATAAACTCGAACAATGAGCAGTTCTTC. Translated, it gives CASSINSNNEQFF. The V and J segments used are TRBV5-1 and TRBJ2-1, with the D segment identity uncertain. Deletion took 4 bases off V and 5 bases off J, with a span of 10 bases between the germline ends. The germline V gene provides CDR1 SGHRS and CDR2 YFSETQ. Counted from cysteine to phenylalanine, this CDR3 has 13 amino acids. Only the CDR3 DNA stays, 39 bases, in frame from base 1.